Listed here are 16 T cell receptor beta chains from one sample, sequenced in a study of blood T cell repertoires in COVID-19. Profiled with immunoSEQ multiplex PCR; TCRdb holds only in-frame clones, not every one. The data hold about 260,000 clones, with 70% to 85% observed a single time. Sequenced material: peripheral blood. The receptors here all came from an elderly woman with acute or convalescent COVID-19.

The chain employs TRBV18 and TRBJ2-1; 14 bases align to TRBD2. Germline-derived CDR1 and CDR2 are KGHSH and LQKENI. The CDR3 runs 17 residues. Germline trimming cut 3 bases from V and 8 bases from J; bases unmatched to any gene: 9. The CDR3 region is CASSPTSGLAGVDEQFF. The CDR3 region has the DNA TGTGCCAGCTCACCTACGTCGGGACTAGCGGGAGTCGATGAGCAGTTCTTC. The complete variable domain, with remaining parts taken from reference TRBV18 and TRBJ2-1, reads NAGVMQNPRHLVRRRGQEARLRCSPMKGHSHVYWYRQLPEEGLKFMVYLQKENIIDESGMPKERFSAEFPKEGPSILRIQQVVRGDSAAYFCASSPTSGLAGVDEQFFGPGTRLTVL.

Worth noting for this clone: One end of the junction is discordant with germline, which a read error may explain. The V and J genes are TRBV3-1 (or the pseudogene TRBV3-2) and TRBJ2-1; the match to TRBD2 covers 11 bases. The CDR3 covers 14 residues. CDR1 is LGHDT, CDR2 YNNKEL, per germline (reference sequence). The CDR3 protein is CASSQDHSGRALIF. CDR3 nucleotide sequence: TGTGCCAGCAGCCAAGATCATAGCGGGAGGGCCCTGATCTTC.

In DNA, the CDR3 is TGTGCCAGCTCACCGACAGGGGTCAATCAGCCCCAGCATTTT. Protein product: CASSPTGVNQPQHF. The chain joins TRBV18 to TRBJ1-5; 8 nucleotides agree with TRBD1. There are 14 residues in the CDR3. CDR1 and CDR2 (germline): KGHSH, LQKENI. The ends lost 3 bases at V and 3 bases at J; junction bases unmatched: 1.

The chain couples TRBV18 to TRBJ1-1, with unresolved D. The length of the CDR3 is 12 residues. Trimming pared 6 bases from V and 2 bases from J, leaving 7 bases between. Germline lookup yields CDR1 KGHSH and CDR2 LQKENI. The CDR3 spells CASSPYNTEAFF. The CDR3 coding sequence is TGTGCCAGCTCCCCATATAACACTGAAGCTTTCTTT.

The V call is TRBV3-1 (or the pseudogene TRBV3-2), the J call TRBJ1-1, with D perhaps matching TRBD1 (5 bases). Trimming stripped 0 bases from V and 4 bases from J, with 9 bases between. Germline-derived CDR1 and CDR2 are LGHDT and YNNKEL (reference sequence). CDR3 size: 14 residues. This CDR3 is CASSQDRGSTEAFF. The CDR3 region has the DNA TGTGCCAGCAGCCAAGATCGGGGGAGCACTGAAGCTTTCTTT.

V gene TRBV6-2 or TRBV6-3 combines with J gene TRBJ1-1, with D tentatively TRBD1 (5 bases). The CDR3 runs 15 residues. The germline V gene encodes CDR1 MNHEY and CDR2 SVGEGT. The V end was cut by 5 bases, the J end by 6 bases, with 19 bases between. The CDR3 coding sequence is TGTGCCAGCAGTGCCCCGCAGGGAATTTATCCTGAAGCTTTCTTT. The encoded protein is CASSAPQGIYPEAFF.

The chain links TRBV6-5 to TRBJ2-7, with D possibly being TRBD1 (5 bases). Germline lookup yields CDR1 MNHEY and CDR2 SVGAGI. CDR3 length: 13 amino acids. With 6 bases removed from V and 0 bases from J, the gap between germline ends came to 9 bases. The DNA of the CDR3 is TGTGCCAGCAGCGATGGGGCCTCCTACGAGCAGTACTTC. Protein product: CASSDGASYEQYF.

The V and J genes are TRBV10-1 and TRBJ2-7, with 11 nucleotides matching TRBD1. The trim removed 5 bases at V and 3 bases at J, leaving 6 bases unmatched. Looked up from germline, CDR1 is WNHNN and CDR2 is SYGVQD (reference sequence). This CDR3 contains 15 residues. The CDR3 is CASSYRDRGCYEQYF. The CDR3, as DNA: TGCGCCAGCAGTTACCGGGACAGGGGGTGCTACGAGCAGTACTTC.

The chain links TRBV7-2 to TRBJ2-2, with a weak D call TRBD1 (6 bases). Trimming took off 5 bases at V and 5 bases at J, with 15 bases between the two ends. The CDR3 sequence is 15 residues long. CDR1 and CDR2 from the germline V gene are SGHTA and FQGNSA. The CDR3 protein is CASSPDNRVTGELFF. CDR3 bases: TGTGCCAGCAGCCCAGATAACAGGGTAACCGGGGAGCTGTTTTTT.

CDR3 nucleotides: TGTGCCAGCAGCTCCGGGACTAGCGGCACAGATACGCAGTATTTT. Amino acids: CASSSGTSGTDTQYF. The chain carries TRBV27 and TRBJ2-3; 10 bases match TRBD2. This CDR3 spans 15 amino acids. J lost 1 base, V lost 6 bases, and 4 bases had no gene match. The germline CDR1 and CDR2 sequences are MNHEY and SMNVEV (reference sequence).

This chain links TRBV3-1 (or the pseudogene TRBV3-2) with TRBJ1-2; 9 bases are shared with TRBD1. V trimming: 4 bases; J trimming: 4 bases; junction bases outside the gene matches: 10. Germline CDR1 reads LGHDT; CDR2 reads YNNKEL (reference sequence). This CDR3 contains 16 residues. The CDR3 region has the DNA TGTGCCAGCAGCCCCCGGGACAGGGAGAGGGTCTATGGCTACACCTTC. This gives the protein CASSPRDRERVYGYTF.

Only one count was recorded for this clone. V usage is TRBV12-2 and J usage is TRBJ2-1; the table's D call, TRBD2, was not checked against the DNA. TRBV12-2 is classified as a pseudogene. The CDR3 runs to 18 residues. CDR3 DNA sequence: TGTGCAAGTCGCTTCACAGGGACTAGCGGGGAGGAAGGCAATGAGCAGTTCTTC. It codes for CASRFTGTSGEEGNEQFF.

V and J are TRBV16 and TRBJ1-2; no reliable D call. The CDR3 loop spans 11 amino acids. Germline V CDR1 and CDR2: KGHSY, FQNENV. Between the trimmed V and J ends, which lost 0 bases and 8 bases, there was a span of 4 bases. CDR3 DNA sequence: TGTGCCAGCAGCCAATCGGAGGGCTACACCTTC. Amino acid sequence: CASSQSEGYTF.

The genes are TRBV25-1 and TRBJ2-2, with 12 positions matching TRBD1. CDR3 size: 14 residues. Germline V gene lookup returns CDR1 MGHDK and CDR2 SYGVNS. The J segment lost 7 bases and the V segment lost 6 bases, leaving 3 bases of the junction unmatched. The CDR3 region is CASRGTGGGGELFF. The CDR3 bases are TGTGCCAGCAGGGGGACAGGGGGCGGCGGGGAGCTGTTTTTT.

CDR3 sequence: CASRPLWTSGLYNEQFF. The CDR3 bases are TGTGCCAGCAGACCCCTCTGGACTAGCGGACTCTACAATGAGCAGTTCTTC. V and J are TRBV27 and TRBJ2-1, with 10 positions matching TRBD2. The CDR3 covers 17 residues. V lost 6 bases and J lost 3; bases outside the gene matches: 11. Germline V gives CDR1 MNHEY, CDR2 SMNVEV (reference sequence).

The genes are TRBV5-6 and TRBJ1-4; TRBD1 might be the D (5 bases). The CDR3 has 15 amino acids. Germline lookup yields CDR1 SGHDT and CDR2 YYEEEE. V gave up 3 bases and J gave up 0 bases, with 9 bases separating them. The CDR3 coding sequence is TGTGCCAGCAGCTCAGGGAGGACAACTAATGAAAAACTGTTTTTT. Translated: CASSSGRTTNEKLFF.